The present entry profiles one TCR beta chain with its context. TCRdb re-called the RT-PCR reads through MiXCR, storing one row per CDR3 protein. The table shows fewer than 180,000 distinct CDR3 sequences, with about a third occurring only once. The data are from a study of patients and donors after allogeneic stem cell transplantation. V shed 3 bases and J shed 12 bases, with 27 bases lying between them. This CDR3 has 16 amino acids. CDR1 and CDR2 from the germline V gene are SGHRS and YFSETQ. The material sequenced was blood, either unsorted or a sorted T cell fraction (not recorded which). The TCR originated in a human donor who was either an allogeneic HSCT recipient or a stem cell or donor lymphocyte infusion donor (not recorded which). It is not recorded whose cells these are; they may come from a transplant donor. V gene TRBV5-1 combines with J gene TRBJ1-1; D is perhaps TRBD1 (6 bases). The CDR3 spells CASSSIGTGRVRKTFF. The DNA of the CDR3 is TGCGCCAGCAGCTCCATCGGAACAGGGAGGGTACGTAAGACTTTCTTT.